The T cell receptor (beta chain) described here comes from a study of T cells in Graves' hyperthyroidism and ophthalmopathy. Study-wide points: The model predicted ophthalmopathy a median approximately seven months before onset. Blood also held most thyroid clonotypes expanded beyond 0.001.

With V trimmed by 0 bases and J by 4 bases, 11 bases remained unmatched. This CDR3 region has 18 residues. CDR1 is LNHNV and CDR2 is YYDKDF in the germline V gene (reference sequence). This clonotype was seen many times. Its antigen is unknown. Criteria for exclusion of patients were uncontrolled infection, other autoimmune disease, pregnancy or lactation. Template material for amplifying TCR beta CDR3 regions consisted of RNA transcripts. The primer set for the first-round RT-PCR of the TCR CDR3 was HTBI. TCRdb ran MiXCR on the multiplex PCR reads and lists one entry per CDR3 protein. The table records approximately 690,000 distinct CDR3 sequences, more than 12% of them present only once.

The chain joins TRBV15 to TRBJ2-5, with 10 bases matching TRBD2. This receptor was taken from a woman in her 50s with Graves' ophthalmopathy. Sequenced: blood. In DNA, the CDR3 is TGTGCCACCAGCAGAGACACAATAGCGGGAGGTAATGGAGAGACCCAGTACTTC. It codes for CATSRDTIAGGNGETQYF.